The 4 T cell receptor beta chains given below trace back to one sample, sequenced in a study of Graves' ophthalmopathy and Graves' hyperthyroidism. RNA transcripts were the template, and TCR beta CDR3 regions were amplified from them. RT-PCR was first run with HTBI primers, then multiplex PCR in a second round. Each CDR3 protein gets one entry after TCRdb re-called the multiplex PCR reads with MiXCR. This sample carries 350,000 to 400,000 distinct CDR3 sequences, approximately 20% of them seen once, and the ten largest clones take around 1.6%. Source material: peripheral blood. Receptor source: a woman aged 18-29 years with Graves' ophthalmopathy.

This clonotype has ten or more counts. The V call is TRBV6-2 or TRBV6-3, the J call TRBJ2-5, with D tentatively TRBD2 (5 bases). The CDR3 extends over 15 amino acids. The germline gives CDR1 MNHEY, CDR2 SVGEGT. The V gene lost 4 bases and the J gene lost 5 bases, with 17 bases spanning the gap. CDR3 in amino acids: CASSLGNGRRETQYF. DNA for the CDR3: TGTGCCAGCAGTTTGGGGAATGGACGGAGGGAGACCCAGTACTTC.

This clonotype appeared many times. One end of the junction does not line up with germline, which may come from a read error. The V call is TRBV5-1, the J call TRBJ1-1, with a possible D match to TRBD1 (5 bases). The CDR3 extends over 14 amino acids. The germline CDR1 and CDR2 sequences are SGHRS and YFSETQ. CDR3 nucleotides: TGCGCCAGCAGCTTTAGGAACGCCAGGGAGGAGGCTTCCTTT. Translation gives CASSFRNAREEASF.

This clonotype was seen only once. The chain recombines TRBV20-1 with TRBJ2-7; the D gene is possibly TRBD1 (5 bases). The CDR3 totals 12 residues. Deletions cut 6 bases from V and 2 bases from J, with 11 bases between. Germline CDR1 is DFQATT and CDR2 is SNEGSKA (reference sequence). CDR3 sequence reads: CSALKGTYEQYF. Here the CDR3 DNA reads TGCAGTGCGTTGAAGGGGACCTACGAGCAGTACTTC.

In this sample, this clonotype turned up many times. The V gene is TRBV5-1, the J gene TRBJ1-6; D gene ambiguous. CDR1 and CDR2 (germline): SGHRS, YFSETQ. V was cut by 0 bases and J by 8 bases, with 3 bases left in between. CDR3 length: 12 amino acids. CDR3 coding DNA: TGCGCCAGCAGCTTGGCGCATTCACCCCTCCACTTT. It encodes CASSLAHSPLHF.